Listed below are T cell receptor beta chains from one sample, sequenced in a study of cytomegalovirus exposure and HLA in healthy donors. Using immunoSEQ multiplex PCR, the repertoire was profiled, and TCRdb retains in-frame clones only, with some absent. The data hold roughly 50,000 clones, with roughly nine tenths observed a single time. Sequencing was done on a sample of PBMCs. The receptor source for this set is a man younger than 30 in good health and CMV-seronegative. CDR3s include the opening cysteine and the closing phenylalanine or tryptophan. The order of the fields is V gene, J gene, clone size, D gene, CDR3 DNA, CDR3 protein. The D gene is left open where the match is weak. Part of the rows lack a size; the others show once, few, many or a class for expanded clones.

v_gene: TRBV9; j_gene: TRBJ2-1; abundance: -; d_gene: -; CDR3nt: TGTGCCAGCAGCGCCCTAGGGTTCGGACGAATCGGTGGGCGGGACTCCTACAATGAGCAGTTCTTC; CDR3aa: CASSALGFGRIGGRDSYNEQFF
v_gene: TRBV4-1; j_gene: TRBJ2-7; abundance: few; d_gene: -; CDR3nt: TGCGCCAGCAGCCACACGACAGAACCCACAGGATACGAGCAGTACTTC; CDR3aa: CASSHTTEPTGYEQYF
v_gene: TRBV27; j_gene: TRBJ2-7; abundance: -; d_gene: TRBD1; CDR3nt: TGTGCCAGCAGTTGGGGGACAGGAGATTACGAGCAGTACTTC; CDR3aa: CASSWGTGDYEQYF
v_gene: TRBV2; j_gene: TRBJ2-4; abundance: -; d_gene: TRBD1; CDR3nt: TGTGCCAGCAGAGGGGACAGCAAAAACATTCAGTACTTC; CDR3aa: CASRGDSKNIQYF
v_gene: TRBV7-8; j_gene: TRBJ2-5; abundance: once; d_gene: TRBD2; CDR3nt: TGTGCCAGCAGCTTAGGCCGAATCCTAGCGGGAGGAGGTGAGACCCAGTACTTC; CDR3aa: CASSLGRILAGGGETQYF
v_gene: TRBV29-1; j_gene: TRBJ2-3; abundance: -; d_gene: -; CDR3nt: TGCAGCGTTGAAGATAGGTTTGCGGGAAGCACAGATACGCAGTATTTT; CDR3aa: CSVEDRFAGSTDTQYF
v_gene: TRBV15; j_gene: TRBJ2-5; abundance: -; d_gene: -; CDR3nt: TGTGCCACCAGCAGAGTCCGGGGAATGTATGAGACCCAGTACTTC; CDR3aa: CATSRVRGMYETQYF
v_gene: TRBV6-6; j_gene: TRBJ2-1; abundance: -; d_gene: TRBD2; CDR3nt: TGTGCCAGCATAGGTGGGAGGGCCTTGAATGAGCAGTTCTTC; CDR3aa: CASIGGRALNEQFF
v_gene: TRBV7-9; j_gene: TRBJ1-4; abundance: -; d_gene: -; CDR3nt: TGTGCCAGCAGCTTGGGGGCAGTACGGGGTGAAAAACTGTTTTTT; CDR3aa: CASSLGAVRGEKLFF
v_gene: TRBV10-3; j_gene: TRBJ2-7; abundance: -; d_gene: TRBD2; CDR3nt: TGTGCCACCCGCGGGGGTAGCGGGAGAACCTACGAGCAGTACTTC; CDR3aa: CATRGGSGRTYEQYF